This T cell receptor (beta chain) comes out of a study of T cell repertoires in cytomegalovirus infection. About the study: Shared public TCR beta signatures pointed to both CMV infection and a matching HLA type. Overall study findings and caveats: In two of eight donors, the top clonotype was HLA-C-restricted CMV-specific.

Notes on this clonotype: Its antigen is still unknown.

Germline-derived CDR1 and CDR2 are MNHEY and SMNVEV (reference sequence). The CDR3 is made up of 14 amino acids. V shed 6 bases and J shed 1 base, with 10 bases lying between them. In TCRdb, the reads were re-called with MiXCR into one record per CDR3 protein. The sample consists of about 740,000 distinct CDR3 sequences, 35% to 40% of them appearing once. The source material was PBMCs. This clonotype was sampled from a human donor in good health (CMV status not recorded). Some clones in this sample may be carry-over from other donors' samples. The V gene is TRBV27, the J gene TRBJ2-1; D uncertain. The CDR3 reads CASRFSQSYNEQFF. The CDR3 bases are TGTGCCAGCAGGTTTAGTCAGTCCTACAATGAGCAGTTCTTC.